The 8 T cell receptor beta chains listed next were all sequenced from one sample in a study of blood T cells in healthy people across ages. Alongside a J-beta primer mix, a sample-barcoded 5' primer served in a second PCR lasting about 6 to 11 cycles. TCRdb used MiXCR to reprocess the 5' RACE reads, holding one entry per CDR3 protein. The data contain over 1,200,000 distinct CDR3 sequences, around 59% of them singletons. Specimen: blood. Receptor source: a man aged 18 to 29 in good health.

The chain employs TRBV7-6 and TRBJ2-7, with 9 bases lining up with TRBD2. TRBJ2-5 explains the end of the DNA better; the J call may be wrong. Per germline, CDR1 SGHVS and CDR2 FNYEAQ. This CDR3 contains 14 residues. The CDR3 here is CASSLLAGLETQYF. The CDR3 bases are TGTGCCAGCAGCTTACTAGCGGGATTAGAGACCCAGTACTTC.

The V and J genes are TRBV6-6 and TRBJ1-2, with unresolved D. The germline V and J ends were trimmed by 5 bases and 6 bases, with 13 bases remaining between them. CDR1 and CDR2 (germline): MNHNY, SVGAGI (reference sequence). CDR3 length: 13 amino acids. CDR3 loop: CASSQNVDNGYTF. Written as DNA, the CDR3 is TGTGCCAGCAGTCAAAATGTGGATAATGGCTACACCTTC.

The table lists this clonotype with a few counts. The V and J genes are TRBV27 and TRBJ1-2; D is possibly TRBD1 (6 bases). Germline loops: CDR1 MNHEY, CDR2 SMNVEV (reference sequence). The V end was cut by 5 bases, the J end by 6 bases, with 13 bases between. The CDR3 is made up of 13 amino acids. CDR3 in amino acids: CASSPREGDGYTF. CDR3 in DNA: TGTGCCAGCAGTCCCCGCGAGGGGGATGGCTACACCTTC.

This clonotype was recorded a few times. The V gene is TRBV4-3, the J gene TRBJ2-3; the D is unclear. The V end was cut by 1 base, the J end by 1 base, with 9 bases between. Germline CDR1 LGHNA, CDR2 YSLEER. The CDR3 spans 15 residues. The CDR3 reads CASSQAHTRTDTQYF. The CDR3, as DNA: TGCGCCAGCAGCCAAGCTCACACCCGCACAGATACGCAGTATTTT.

The rearrangement links TRBV29-1 to TRBJ2-1, with TRBD1 identical over 7 bases. Germline V gene sequence: CDR1 SQVTM, CDR2 ANQGSEA. The ends lost 8 bases at V and 5 bases at J; junction bases unmatched: 3. The CDR3 covers 11 residues. The CDR3 DNA reads TGCAGCTCCGGACAGGACAATGAGCAGTTCTTC. Translated, it gives CSSGQDNEQFF.

The V call is TRBV29-1, the J call TRBJ2-5, with D possibly TRBD1 on 5 matching bases. Trimming removed 5 bases at V and 4 bases at J, with 17 bases between. This CDR3 comprises 14 residues. CDR1 and CDR2 (germline): SQVTM, ANQGSEA. CDR3 sequence reads: CSVLTVGRPETQYF. The CDR3 DNA reads as TGCAGCGTTTTGACAGTGGGTCGGCCAGAGACCCAGTACTTC.

V and J are TRBV20-1 and TRBJ1-6, with 10 positions matching TRBD1. Germline V gives CDR1 DFQATT, CDR2 SNEGSKA (reference sequence). There are 14 residues in the CDR3. The J segment lost 7 bases and the V segment lost 4 bases, leaving 4 bases of the junction unmatched. CDR3 region: CSATTGQGNSPLHF. The CDR3, as DNA: TGCAGTGCTACCACGGGACAGGGGAATTCACCCCTCCACTTT.

The gene calls are TRBV13 and TRBJ2-3, with a tentative D call TRBD1 (5 bases). CDR3 length equals 15 residues. Trimming took off 4 bases at V and 4 bases at J, with 15 bases between the two ends. Germline CDR1 reads PRHDT; CDR2 reads FYEKMQ (reference sequence). The CDR3 sequence is CASSSKRGFPDTQYF. The CDR3 DNA sequence: TGTGCCAGCAGCTCCAAAAGGGGTTTCCCAGATACGCAGTATTTT.